The rows below give T cell receptor beta chains drawn from one sample of a study of T cell responses to AZD1222 COVID-19 vaccine. Clones were sequenced by immunoSEQ multiplex PCR, and TCRdb holds only the in-frame ones, with some missing. The top ten hold around 1.2% of the sample, which has more than 100,000 clones, around 86% seen once. Specimen: peripheral blood, collected on day 0 of AZD1222 vaccination. The receptors come from an adult in good health. CDR3s include the opening cysteine and the closing phenylalanine or tryptophan. A D gene is named only where the DNA matches it firmly. Rows may omit the clone size; those that give it use once, few, many or a size class.

clone size,V gene,J gene,D gene,CDR3 DNA,CDR3 protein
NA,TRBV6-5,TRBJ1-5,NA,TGTGCCAGCAGAAGAGTCGGGGGGGCCCAGCCCCAGCATTTT,CASRRVGGAQPQHF
NA,TRBV6-5,TRBJ1-3,NA,TGTGCCAGCATAGGTTACTCTGGAAACACCATATATTTT,CASIGYSGNTIYF
NA,TRBV5-5,TRBJ2-3,TRBD1,TGTGCCAGCAGCTTGGCCCCGGGACAGGGAAGCACAGATACGCAGTATTTT,CASSLAPGQGSTDTQYF
NA,TRBV4-2,TRBJ2-7,NA,TGTGCCAGCAGCCAAGGTGGGACTGAGTCCTACGAGCAGTACTTC,CASSQGGTESYEQYF
once,TRBV30,TRBJ2-2,TRBD2,TGTGCCTGGAGTGTAGGAGCGGGGGGGCCTACCGGGGAGCTGTTTTTT,CAWSVGAGGPTGELFF
NA,TRBV19,TRBJ1-1,NA,TGTGCCAGTAACTTCGGCCCCAAAGCTTTCTTT,CASNFGPKAFF
NA,TRBV6-5,TRBJ1-2,NA,TGTGCCAGCAGTCTCGGTGAAAACTATGGCTACACCTTC,CASSLGENYGYTF
NA,TRBV6-5,TRBJ2-1,TRBD2,TGTGCCAGCAGGGGGGGAGGGTACAATGAGCAGTTCTTC,CASRGGGYNEQFF
NA,TRBV30,TRBJ2-3,NA,TGTGCCTGGAAACGGGGGAGCGCAGATACGCAGTATTTT,CAWKRGSADTQYF
NA,TRBV5-1,TRBJ1-2,NA,TGCGCCAGCAGCTTGGGTTGGGGAGAAAGCTATGGCTACACCTTC,CASSLGWGESYGYTF
once,TRBV3-1/TRBV3-2,TRBJ1-5,TRBD1,TGTGCCAGCAGCCCGGACAGGCCCTTAGGGTGGAGCAATCAGCCCCAGCATTTT,CASSPDRPLGWSNQPQHF
NA,TRBV7-2,TRBJ2-3,NA,TGTGCCAGCAGCCCTTCCCCCACAGATACGCAGTATTTT,CASSPSPTDTQYF
NA,TRBV6-5,TRBJ2-5,NA,TGTGCCAGCGTGGGGCGGTCGTACCAAGAGACCCAGTACTTC,CASVGRSYQETQYF
NA,TRBV19,TRBJ1-1,NA,TGTGCCAGTAGTACAAGCAGGGGAAGAGCTGAAGCTTTCTTT,CASSTSRGRAEAFF
once,TRBV27,TRBJ1-4,NA,TGTGCCAGCAGTTTAAAGGGAGTGGGGCAGGGGCGTGAAAAACTGTTTTTT,CASSLKGVGQGREKLFF
NA,TRBV6-5,TRBJ1-4,NA,TGTGCCAGCAGTCCGTGGGGTTCTGAAAAACTGTTTTTT,CASSPWGSEKLFF
NA,TRBV4-1,TRBJ1-5,TRBD1,TGCGCCAGCAGCCACGATACGAGTACTGGACAGGGGTCGAATCAGCCCCAGCATTTT,CASSHDTSTGQGSNQPQHF
NA,TRBV19,TRBJ1-1,NA,TGTGCCAGTAGGGGCCGGACAGCCTACACTGAAGCTTTCTTT,CASRGRTAYTEAFF
NA,TRBV20-1,TRBJ1-3,NA,TGCAGTGCTGCCTCTGGAAACACCATATATTTT,CSAASGNTIYF
NA,TRBV14,TRBJ1-1,TRBD1,TGTGCCAGCAGGTACGGGACAGGGTTCGTTTTCTTT,CASRYGTGFVFF
NA,TRBV25-1,TRBJ2-7,TRBD1,TGTGCCAGCGCCGGGACAGGAACCTACGAGCAGTACTTC,CASAGTGTYEQYF
NA,TRBV3-1/TRBV3-2,TRBJ1-1,NA,TGTGCCAGCAGGCTCACCGGCACTGAAGCTTTCTTT,CASRLTGTEAFF
NA,TRBV14,TRBJ1-1,NA,TGTGCCAGCAGTTCACAGCAAACGAACACTGAAGCTTTCTTT,CASSSQQTNTEAFF